Listed below are T cell receptor beta chains from one sample, sequenced in a study of cytomegalovirus exposure and HLA in healthy donors. Sequenced by immunoSEQ multiplex PCR; TCRdb stores in-frame clones only, minus some. The sample holds 100,000 or so clones; approximately 80% are singletons and the top ten take more than 5%. Sample: PBMCs. The origin of the receptors is a young man in good health and CMV-seropositive. Both conserved end residues are part of each CDR3. The D gene is left open where the match is weak. A row's size may be missing; if present it is once, few, many or a size class.

d_call	clone_size	v_call	j_call	cdr3_aa	cdr3_nt
TRBD1	-	TRBV5-4	TRBJ1-2	CASTRGTGYGYTF	TGTGCCAGCACCCGCGGGACAGGGTATGGCTACACCTTC
TRBD2	once	TRBV4-1	TRBJ2-1	CASSHSGSSNEQFF	TGCGCCAGCAGCCATAGCGGGAGTTCCAATGAGCAGTTCTTC
-	-	TRBV7-2	TRBJ2-7	CATRGGGPYEQYF	TGTGCCACCCGTGGGGGCGGTCCCTACGAGCAGTACTTC
-	-	TRBV7-9	TRBJ1-1	CASSLLDRNTEAFF	TGTGCCAGCAGCCTTCTTGACAGGAACACTGAAGCTTTCTTT
TRBD1	-	TRBV7-2	TRBJ2-7	CASSLGGTGLYEQYF	TGTGCCAGCAGCCTAGGGGGGACAGGTCTCTACGAGCAGTACTTC
TRBD2	-	TRBV19	TRBJ2-1	CASSITSGLPSYNEQFF	TGTGCCAGTAGTATAACTAGCGGCCTCCCCTCCTACAATGAGCAGTTCTTC
-	-	TRBV28	TRBJ1-2	CASSTGGRYGYTF	TGTGCCAGCAGTACCGGAGGGCGCTATGGCTACACCTTC
-	-	TRBV4-2	TRBJ1-2	CASSQELSGGYTF	TGTGCCAGCAGCCAAGAGTTGTCGGGAGGCTACACCTTC
TRBD1	once	TRBV7-9	TRBJ1-2	CASSPGQTYGYTF	TGTGCCAGCAGCCCGGGACAGACCTATGGCTACACCTTC
-	-	TRBV28	TRBJ1-5	CASRSEHYSNQPQHF	TGTGCCAGCAGGTCGGAACACTATAGCAATCAGCCCCAGCATTTT
-	-	TRBV9	TRBJ1-2	CASSRQDNYGYTF	TGTGCCAGCAGCCGACAGGACAACTATGGCTACACCTTC
TRBD2	-	TRBV11-2	TRBJ2-5	CASSLGRDYKETQYF	TGTGCCAGCAGCTTAGGACGGGACTACAAAGAGACCCAGTACTTC
-	once	TRBV6-5	TRBJ2-5	CASSYGQDQETQYF	TGTGCCAGCAGTTACGGTCAGGACCAAGAGACCCAGTACTTC
TRBD2	once	TRBV6-1	TRBJ2-7	CASTSGGFGSYEQYF	TGTGCCAGCACTTCGGGGGGTTTTGGATCCTACGAGCAGTACTTC
TRBD1	-	TRBV4-1	TRBJ1-6	CASSARDRGYSSYNSPLHF	TGCGCCAGCAGCGCCCGGGACAGGGGGTATAGCTCCTATAATTCACCCCTCCACTTT
-	-	TRBV7-2	TRBJ1-4	CASSLVGATNEKLFF	TGTGCCAGCAGCTTAGTGGGGGCGACTAATGAAAAACTGTTTTTT
-	-	TRBV6-5	TRBJ2-7	CASSPTGDAPYEQYF	TGTGCCAGCAGTCCGACGGGGGATGCGCCCTACGAGCAGTACTTC
TRBD1	-	TRBV5-1	TRBJ2-5	CASSQQGRETQYF	TGCGCCAGCAGCCAACAGGGGCGAGAGACCCAGTACTTC
TRBD2	-	TRBV13	TRBJ2-7	CASSLAGGLSYEQYF	TGTGCCAGCAGCTTAGCGGGAGGGCTCTCCTACGAGCAGTACTTC
-	-	TRBV4-1	TRBJ1-1	CASSQEGRTEAFF	TGCGCCAGCAGCCAGGAAGGGAGGACTGAAGCTTTCTTT
-	once	TRBV5-1	TRBJ2-3	CASSLTSGTQYF	TGCGCCAGCAGCTTGACGTCCGGGACGCAGTATTTT
-	-	TRBV7-9	TRBJ1-2	CASSAGQLGYTF	TGTGCCAGCAGCGCGGGCCAGTTGGGCTACACCTTC
-	-	TRBV5-1	TRBJ2-3	CASSAGGMGGDTQYF	TGCGCCAGCAGCGCAGGCGGTATGGGGGGAGATACGCAGTATTTT
-	-	TRBV30	TRBJ1-5	CAWSPTRNQPQHF	TGTGCCTGGAGCCCCACACGCAATCAGCCCCAGCATTTT
-	-	TRBV19	TRBJ2-1	CASSNRPGSFEQFF	TGTGCCAGTAGTAACCGCCCGGGGAGCTTCGAGCAGTTCTTC
-	once	TRBV13	TRBJ1-1	CATQRGNTEAFF	TGTGCCACTCAAAGGGGGAACACTGAAGCTTTCTTT
TRBD1	once	TRBV6-6	TRBJ1-2	CASSRDRGVDGYTF	TGTGCCAGCAGCCGCGACAGGGGTGTGGATGGCTACACCTTC
-	few	TRBV6-4	TRBJ2-3	CASSPGGDTQYF	TGTGCCAGCAGCCCCGGTGGAGATACGCAGTATTTT
-	-	TRBV28	TRBJ2-5	CASSLTGRTKEHF	TGTGCCAGCAGTTTAACGGGCAGGACTAAGGAGCACTTC
TRBD1	-	TRBV19	TRBJ2-1	CASSEQGGWYNEQFF	TGTGCCAGTAGTGAACAGGGGGGTTGGTACAATGAGCAGTTCTTC
TRBD1	few	TRBV11-1	TRBJ1-4	CATPPAGRQGRATNEKLFF	TGTGCCACCCCCCCCGCGGGGAGACAGGGACGAGCAACTAATGAAAAACTGTTTTTT
-	-	TRBV7-6	TRBJ1-1	CASSRSGNTEAFF	TGTGCCAGCAGCCGCTCGGGGAACACTGAAGCTTTCTTT
TRBD1	-	TRBV19	TRBJ1-5	CASHQSHLPQGDQPQHF	TGTGCCAGCCATCAGTCCCACTTACCACAGGGGGACCAGCCCCAGCATTTT
-	-	TRBV6-5	TRBJ1-3	CASSSLQGNTIYF	TGTGCCAGCAGTTCCTTACAGGGAAACACCATATATTTT
-	-	TRBV21-1	TRBJ1-5	CASRGLQRISNQPQHF	TGTGCCAGCAGAGGACTACAGAGAATTAGCAATCAGCCCCAGCATTTT
-	-	TRBV7-9	TRBJ2-1	CASSLGAYNEQFF	TGTGCCAGCAGCTTAGGGGCATACAATGAGCAGTTCTTC
-	-	TRBV6-6	TRBJ1-2	CASSSGGNLYGYTF	TGTGCCAGCAGTTCCGGGGGGAACCTATATGGCTACACCTTC
-	-	TRBV30	TRBJ2-7	CAWSLMPLAQFTYEQYF	TGTGCCTGGAGTTTAATGCCCCTAGCTCAGTTTACCTACGAGCAGTACTTC
-	-	TRBV21-1	TRBJ2-2	CASSISGELFF	TGTGCCAGCAGCATCAGCGGGGAGCTGTTTTTT
-	-	TRBV2	TRBJ1-3	CATRTGNTIYF	TGTGCCACCCGGACAGGAAACACCATATATTTT
TRBD1	-	TRBV9	TRBJ1-1	CASSVGDRGMNTEAFF	TGTGCCAGCAGCGTAGGCGACAGGGGCATGAACACTGAAGCTTTCTTT
-	-	TRBV7-7	TRBJ2-5	CASSLGGQAAQETQYF	TGTGCTAGCAGCTTAGGAGGCCAAGCGGCCCAAGAGACCCAGTACTTC
TRBD1	-	TRBV11-2	TRBJ1-3	CASSTWDREDTIYF	TGTGCCAGCAGCACCTGGGACAGGGAGGACACCATATATTTT
-	-	TRBV10-3	TRBJ1-5	CASGGQLGNQPQHF	TGTGCCTCCGGCGGGCAGTTAGGCAATCAGCCCCAGCATTTT
TRBD1	-	TRBV4-1	TRBJ2-4	CASSPTGVKNIQYF	TGCGCCAGCAGCCCCACAGGGGTCAAAAACATTCAGTACTTC
-	-	TRBV27	TRBJ2-7	CASSAGFGEQYF	TGTGCCAGCAGCGCCGGGTTCGGCGAGCAGTACTTC
-	-	TRBV7-9	TRBJ2-2	CSSSLLGAGDTGELFF	TGTTCCAGCAGCTTATTGGGGGCTGGGGACACCGGGGAGCTGTTTTTT